This T cell receptor (beta chain) was profiled in a study of response to subunit inactivated influenza vaccine. Regarding the study as a whole: After each seasonal influenza vaccination, few new T cells are recruited, the authors suggested.

The CDR3 is 15 amino acids. After removal of 4 bases from V and 2 bases from J, the junction contained 8 bases not matched to a gene. The V gene's germline CDR1 is SGHKS and CDR2 YYEKEE (reference sequence). This clonotype was detected a few times. Its antigen is still unknown. TCRdb reprocessed the RT-PCR reads with MiXCR, giving one entry per CDR3 protein. The sample consists of about 520,000 distinct CDR3 sequences, approximately 24% of them appearing once. The sequences come from CD4+ T cells sorted from PBMCs, collected 4 to 6 days after vaccination. This chain links TRBV5-5 with TRBJ2-7; 8 nucleotides agree with TRBD1. The TCR originated in a man aged 45-65 years who received an inactivated influenza vaccine. The CDR3 loop reads CASSMRQGQTYEQYF. The CDR3 nucleotides are TGTGCCAGCAGCATGAGACAGGGGCAAACCTACGAGCAGTACTTC.